One sample yielded the 5 T cell receptor beta chains listed below, sequenced in a study of memory CD4+ T cells and cytomegalovirus serostatus. Single viable CD3+CD4+CD8-CD45RO+ cells were sorted as the memory CD4+ T cells. The protocol was immunoSEQ multiplex PCR, while the TCRdb copy is restricted to in-frame clones and leaves out a portion. The data show about 82,000 clones, roughly 80% seen once. Sequenced input: memory CD4+ T cells from blood. The origin of the receptors is an adult in good health and CMV-seronegative.

J is TRBJ1-1 and V is TRBV5-1, with 7 bases lining up with TRBD1. From germline, CDR1 is SGHRS and CDR2 YFSETQ. The CDR3 is 14 amino acids. V trimming: 3 bases; J trimming: 6 bases; junction bases outside the gene matches: 8. The CDR3, as DNA: TGCGCCAGCAGCTCCCGCGGGGACAGTGCTGAAGCTTTCTTT. Protein: CASSSRGDSAEAFF.

There are a few counts of this clone. The chain joins TRBV6-6 to TRBJ2-3; TRBD1 is a possible D gene (6 bases). This CDR3 spans 15 amino acids. Looked up from germline, CDR1 is MNHNY and CDR2 is SVGAGI (reference sequence). V shed 5 bases and J shed 6 bases, with 18 bases lying between them. The CDR3 spells CASSNGQLRSDTQYF. The CDR3 nucleotides are TGTGCCAGCAGTAACGGACAGCTAAGATCGGATACGCAGTATTTT.

The chain recombines TRBV2 with TRBJ1-2; possible D gene TRBD1, 5 bases. The germline V gene encodes CDR1 SNHLY and CDR2 FYNNEI. V was trimmed by 0 bases and J by 4 bases, leaving 9 bases between them. This CDR3 has 14 amino acids. Here the CDR3 reads CASSEASGPYGYTF. The CDR3 DNA is TGTGCCAGCAGTGAAGCGTCGGGACCCTATGGCTACACCTTC.

This clone was found once. The chain recombines TRBV10-3 with TRBJ2-7, with 7 bases aligning to TRBD1. The CDR3 covers 15 residues. CDR1 is ENHRY, CDR2 SYGVKD, per germline. Trimming cost V 4 bases and J 3 bases; bases outside gene matches: 9. CDR3 sequence (DNA): TGTGCCATCAGTGCGGAGAACAGGGGCTACTACGAGCAGTACTTC. The encoded protein is CAISAENRGYYEQYF.

CDR3 nucleotide sequence: TGTGCCAGCAGCTTAAATCTCGCCGGGGTCACCGGGGAGCTGTTTTTT. Translation gives CASSLNLAGVTGELFF. The chain couples TRBV7-2 to TRBJ2-2; perhaps TRBD2 as D (5 bases). V lost 2 bases and J lost 4, with 14 bases in between. This CDR3 comprises 16 residues. In germline, CDR1 is SGHTA, CDR2 FQGNSA.